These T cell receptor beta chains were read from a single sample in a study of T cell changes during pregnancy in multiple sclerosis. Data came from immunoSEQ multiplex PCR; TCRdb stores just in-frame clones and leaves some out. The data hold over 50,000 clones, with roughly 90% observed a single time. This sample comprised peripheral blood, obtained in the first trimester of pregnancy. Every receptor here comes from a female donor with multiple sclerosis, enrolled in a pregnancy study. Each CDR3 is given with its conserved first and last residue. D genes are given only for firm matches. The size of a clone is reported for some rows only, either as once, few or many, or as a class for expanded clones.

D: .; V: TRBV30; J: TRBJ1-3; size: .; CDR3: CACTGLRSGNTIYF; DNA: TGTGCCTGCACAGGGCTTCGGTCTGGAAACACCATATATTTT
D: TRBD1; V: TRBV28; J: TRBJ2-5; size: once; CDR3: CASRSPQGRQETQYF; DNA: TGTGCCAGCAGGTCCCCACAGGGGCGACAAGAGACCCAGTACTTC
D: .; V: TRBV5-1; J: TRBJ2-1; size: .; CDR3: CASSTGSPSDEQFF; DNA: TGCGCCAGCAGCACGGGATCTCCGAGCGATGAGCAGTTCTTC
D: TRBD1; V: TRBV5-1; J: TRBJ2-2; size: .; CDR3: CASSLYMDRGLGGELFF; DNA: TGCGCCAGCAGCTTGTATATGGACAGGGGGCTGGGCGGGGAGCTGTTTTTT
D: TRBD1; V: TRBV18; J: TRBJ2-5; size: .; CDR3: CASSPTGGDETQYF; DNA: TGTGCCAGCTCACCGACAGGGGGCGACGAGACCCAGTACTTC
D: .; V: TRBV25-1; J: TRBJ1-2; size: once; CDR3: CASSEDQGWGNGYTF; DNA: TGTGCCAGCAGTGAAGATCAGGGGTGGGGGAATGGCTACACCTTC
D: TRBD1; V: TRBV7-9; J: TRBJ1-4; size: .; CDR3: CASSLQRTGRALGGEKLFF; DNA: TGTGCCAGCAGCTTACAACGGACAGGCCGGGCTCTTGGGGGTGAAAAACTGTTTTTT
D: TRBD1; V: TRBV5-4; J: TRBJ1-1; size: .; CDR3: CASSWDSNTEAFF; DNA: TGTGCCAGCAGTTGGGACAGTAACACTGAAGCTTTCTTT
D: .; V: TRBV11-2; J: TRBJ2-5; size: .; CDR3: CASSLYTGQETQYF; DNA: TGTGCCAGCAGCTTATACACAGGACAAGAGACCCAGTACTTC
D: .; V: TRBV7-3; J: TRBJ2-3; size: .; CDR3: CASSLKGAGGITDTQYF; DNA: TGTGCCAGCAGCTTAAAGGGGGCAGGGGGGATCACAGATACGCAGTATTTT
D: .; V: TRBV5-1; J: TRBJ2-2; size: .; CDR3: CASSPLPTGNTGELFF; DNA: TGCGCCAGCAGTCCTCTCCCGACAGGGAACACCGGGGAGCTGTTTTTT
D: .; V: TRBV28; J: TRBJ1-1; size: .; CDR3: CASSSPGHDTEAFF; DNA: TGTGCCAGCAGTTCTCCGGGACACGACACTGAAGCTTTCTTT
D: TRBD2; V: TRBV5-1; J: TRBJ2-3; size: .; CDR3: CASSSGLAGPGDTQYF; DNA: TGCGCCAGCAGCTCGGGACTAGCGGGGCCTGGGGATACGCAGTATTTT
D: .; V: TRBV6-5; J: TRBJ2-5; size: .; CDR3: CASSYSGGAPGETQYF; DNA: TGTGCCAGCAGTTACTCAGGGGGGGCGCCGGGAGAGACCCAGTACTTC
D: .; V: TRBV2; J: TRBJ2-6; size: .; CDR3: CASSDGISGANVLTF; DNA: TGTGCCAGCAGTGACGGGATCTCTGGGGCCAACGTCCTGACTTTC
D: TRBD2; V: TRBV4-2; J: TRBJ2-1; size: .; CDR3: CASSQEGLAENNEQFF; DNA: TGTGCCAGCAGCCAAGAGGGGCTAGCGGAAAACAATGAGCAGTTCTTC
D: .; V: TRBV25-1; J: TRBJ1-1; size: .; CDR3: CASSDFTPNTEAFF; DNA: TGTGCCAGCAGTGATTTTACACCTAACACTGAAGCTTTCTTT
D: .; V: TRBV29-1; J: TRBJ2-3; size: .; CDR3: CSVERNRERTDTQYF; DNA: TGCAGCGTTGAAAGGAACAGGGAGAGAACAGATACGCAGTATTTT
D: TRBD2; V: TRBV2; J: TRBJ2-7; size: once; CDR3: CASSEGRGRAGIGEQYF; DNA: TGTGCCAGCAGTGAAGGACGCGGGAGGGCCGGGATTGGGGAGCAGTACTTC
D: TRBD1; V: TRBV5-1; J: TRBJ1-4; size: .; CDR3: CASSTGTGAFSEKLFF; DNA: TGCGCCAGCAGCACGGGGACAGGGGCATTTTCCGAAAAACTGTTTTTT
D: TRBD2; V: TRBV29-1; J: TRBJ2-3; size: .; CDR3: CSVEGGRGADTQYF; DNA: TGCAGCGTTGAGGGCGGGAGGGGAGCAGATACGCAGTATTTT
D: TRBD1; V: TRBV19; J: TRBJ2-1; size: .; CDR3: CASTTIGTDANEQFF; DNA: TGTGCCAGTACTACCATCGGGACAGACGCCAATGAGCAGTTCTTC
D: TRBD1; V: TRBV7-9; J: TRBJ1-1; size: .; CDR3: CASSLTGVNTEAFF; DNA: TGTGCCAGCAGCTTAACAGGGGTGAACACTGAAGCTTTCTTT
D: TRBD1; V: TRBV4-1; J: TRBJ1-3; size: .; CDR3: CASSQASNRGIYF; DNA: TGCGCCAGCAGCCAAGCCTCCAACAGGGGGATATATTTT
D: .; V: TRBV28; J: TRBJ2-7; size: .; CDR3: CASSSARQVTYEQYF; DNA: TGTGCCAGCAGTAGCGCTCGACAGGTAACCTACGAGCAGTACTTC
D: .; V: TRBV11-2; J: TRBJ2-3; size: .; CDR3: CASSLDSGVSYTDTQYF; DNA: TGTGCCAGCAGCTTAGATTCCGGTGTGAGTTACACAGATACGCAGTATTTT
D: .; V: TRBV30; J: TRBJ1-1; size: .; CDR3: CAWSVISDTEAFF; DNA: TGTGCCTGGAGTGTAATTTCTGACACTGAAGCTTTCTTT